These 17 T cell receptor beta chains originate from one sample sequenced in a study of T-cell reconstitution after alpha-beta-depleted transplantation in children. This sample's TCRbeta library carried unique molecular identifier barcodes. TCRdb fed the PCR reads into MiXCR, producing one record per CDR3 protein. The table lists 150,000 to 200,000 distinct CDR3 sequences, roughly 6.8% of them singletons. Sequencing was performed on PBMCs from the stem cell graft donor, taken from the stem cell graft. These receptors originate from a human donor who donated a stem cell graft to a child with Wiskott-Aldrich syndrome.

V and J are TRBV5-5 and TRBJ2-1, with a weak D call TRBD2 (5 bases). Between the trimmed V and J ends, which lost 0 bases and 8 bases, there was a span of 9 bases. The CDR3 totals 13 residues. Germline CDR1 is SGHKS and CDR2 is YYEKEE (reference sequence). The CDR3 DNA reads as TGTGCCAGCAGCTTGGTGGGGAGCGATGAGCAGTTCTTC. It specifies CASSLVGSDEQFF.

This clonotype was counted at least ten times. The rearrangement uses TRBV12-3 or TRBV12-4 and TRBJ2-6; no clear D. The V end was cut by 4 bases, the J end by 0 bases, with 4 bases between. The CDR3 runs 14 residues. CDR3: CASSYSSGANVLTF. CDR3 bases: TGTGCCAGCAGTTACTCCTCTGGGGCCAACGTCCTGACTTTC.

Many counts were recorded for this clonotype. The V gene is TRBV7-2, the J gene TRBJ1-2; 11 bases are a match to TRBD1. The V gene's germline CDR1 is SGHTA and CDR2 FQGNSA. Germline trimming cut 5 bases from V and 1 base from J; bases unmatched to any gene: 6. This CDR3 is built from 16 residues. CDR3 region: CASSQRTGGNNYGYTF. The CDR3 DNA is TGTGCCAGCAGCCAACGGACAGGGGGCAATAACTATGGCTACACCTTC. The full variable domain, in which reference TRBV7-2 and TRBJ1-2 provide the parts outside the CDR3, is GAGVSQSPSNKVTEKGKDVELRCDPISGHTALYWYRQSLGQGLEFLIYFQGNSAPDKSGLPSDRFSAERTGGSVSTLTIQRTQQEDSAVYLCASSQRTGGNNYGYTFGSGTRLTVV.

With respect to this clonotype: Since a much larger clone is just one base distant, this may be a read error. J is TRBJ2-7 and V is TRBV12-3 or TRBV12-4; D uncertain. This CDR3 comprises 11 residues. The germline V and J ends were trimmed by 2 bases and 5 bases, with 4 bases remaining between them. CDR3 protein: CASSLRNEQYF. The CDR3 DNA sequence: TGTGCCAGCAGTTTAAGGAACGAGCAGTACTTC.

The V and J genes are TRBV10-3 and TRBJ1-1, with TRBD1 identical over 8 bases. Germline loops: CDR1 ENHRY, CDR2 SYGVKD. This CDR3 region has 14 residues. Trimming at V came to 6 bases and at J to 5 bases, leaving 8 bases not matched to a gene. CDR3: CAIRPGQGLTEAFF. The CDR3, as DNA: TGTGCCATCAGACCCGGACAGGGCCTAACTGAAGCTTTCTTT.

The sample holds many counts of this clonotype. This chain joins TRBV20-1 and TRBJ2-2; TRBD1 aligns across 10 bases. Germline trimming cut 0 bases from V and 3 bases from J; bases unmatched to any gene: 4. Germline V gene data show CDR1 as DFQATT and CDR2 as SNEGSKA (reference sequence). The CDR3 loop spans 16 amino acids. The CDR3 sequence is CSARDPGTGDTGELFF. The CDR3 DNA sequence: TGCAGTGCTAGAGATCCGGGGACAGGGGACACCGGGGAGCTGTTTTTT.

In this sample, this clonotype turned up many times. V usage is TRBV24-1 and J usage is TRBJ2-5; 8 bases line up with TRBD1. This CDR3 contains 14 residues. CDR1 and CDR2 (germline): KGHDR, SFDVKD. Trimming removed 2 bases from V and 6 bases from J; junction bases left unmatched: 4. Here the CDR3 reads CATSDSQGGQTQYF. The CDR3 coding sequence is TGTGCCACCAGTGATTCACAGGGGGGACAGACCCAGTACTTC.

The chain links TRBV6-2 or TRBV6-3 to TRBJ2-5; D gene ambiguous. The length of the CDR3 is 14 residues. In germline, CDR1 is MNHEY, CDR2 SVGEGT. The V and J ends lost 2 bases and 1 base respectively, with 8 bases between them. Written as DNA, the CDR3 is TGTGCCAGCAGTTACCGGGCCGGCCAAGAGACCCAGTACTTC. Amino acid sequence: CASSYRAGQETQYF.

This clonotype was counted at least ten times. J is TRBJ2-1 and V is TRBV29-1; 7 nucleotides align to TRBD2. CDR1 and CDR2 (germline): SQVTM, ANQGSEA. The CDR3 spans 13 residues. The V segment lost 6 bases and the J segment 7 bases; nucleotides outside the gene matches: 9. The CDR3 protein is CSVLRREANEQFF. As DNA, the CDR3 is TGCAGCGTCCTAAGACGGGAGGCGAATGAGCAGTTCTTC.

The gene calls are TRBV3-1 and TRBJ1-5; D uncertain. Germline lookup yields CDR1 LGHDT and CDR2 YNNKEL (reference sequence). V lost 0 bases and J lost 7, with 4 bases in between. CDR3 length equals 12 residues. The CDR3 sequence: CASSQDAQPQHF. DNA for the CDR3: TGTGCCAGCAGCCAAGATGCCCAGCCCCAGCATTTT.

This chain links TRBV2 with TRBJ1-6; unclear D gene. The V end was cut by 7 bases, the J end by 8 bases, with 12 bases between. This CDR3 is 13 amino acids long. The germline V gene has CDR1 SNHLY and CDR2 FYNNEI. The CDR3 DNA sequence: TGTGCCAGCAACGCAGAACGAGATTCACCCCTCCACTTT. Protein sequence: CASNAERDSPLHF.

This sequence joins TRBV30 and TRBJ1-2; D possibly corresponds to TRBD1 (5 bases). With 1 base removed from V and 3 bases from J, the gap between germline ends came to 12 bases. CDR3 size: 14 residues. Looked up from germline, CDR1 is GTSNPN and CDR2 is SVGIG (reference sequence). In nucleotides, the CDR3 is TGTGCCTGGAGTGAAGGGGAGCTTGACTATGGCTACACCTTC. It specifies CAWSEGELDYGYTF.

This clonotype was found many times. The V call is TRBV5-1, the J call TRBJ1-1, with unresolved D. The length of the CDR3 is 12 residues. Trimming removed 0 bases at V and 5 bases at J, with 5 bases between. Germline assignment: CDR1 SGHRS and CDR2 YFSETQ. The CDR3 protein is CASSLDRTEAFF. The CDR3 region has the DNA TGCGCCAGCAGCTTGGATCGGACTGAAGCTTTCTTT.

This clonotype was counted ten times or more. The J gene is TRBJ1-5, the V gene TRBV12-3 or TRBV12-4; D gene unclear. V was cut by 6 bases and J by 6 bases, with 9 bases left in between. The CDR3 consists of 12 residues. CDR3 amino acids: CASRNPLQPQHF. CDR3 DNA: TGTGCCAGCAGAAACCCGCTTCAGCCCCAGCATTTT.

In this sample, this clonotype turned up many times. V gene TRBV29-1 combines with J gene TRBJ2-3; no definite D call. With 5 bases removed from V and 0 bases from J, the gap between germline ends came to 15 bases. The CDR3 extends over 15 amino acids. Germline CDR1 and CDR2: SQVTM and ANQGSEA. The CDR3 DNA follows: TGCAGCGTTTTGCTCAGGCGGTCTAGCACAGATACGCAGTATTTT. This translates into CSVLLRRSSTDTQYF.

This clonotype was picked up many times. The chain couples TRBV10-3 to TRBJ2-1; D unclear. V shed 0 bases and J shed 5 bases, with 11 bases lying between them. Per the germline V gene, CDR1 is ENHRY and CDR2 is SYGVKD. The CDR3 extends over 15 amino acids. Written as DNA, the CDR3 is TGTGCCATCAGTGAGTCTAACTTTTTCAACAATGAGCAGTTCTTC. It encodes CAISESNFFNNEQFF.

The chain uses TRBV5-1 and TRBJ2-5; 11 bases line up with TRBD2. The CDR3 runs to 15 residues. Looked up from germline, CDR1 is SGHRS and CDR2 is YFSETQ. After removal of 6 bases from V and 4 bases from J, the junction contained 8 bases not matched to a gene. The CDR3 sequence: CASNRASGGRETQYF. In DNA form, the CDR3 reads TGCGCCAGCAACCGAGCTAGCGGGGGGCGAGAGACCCAGTACTTC.